The sequence of this TCR beta chain was determined in a study of shared clonotypes between healthy human individuals. Turning to the study itself: Each donor had three CD4 naive, three CD4 memory, two CD8 naive and one CD8 memory plate.

Method: immunoSEQ multiplex PCR; TCRdb's copy keeps in-frame clones and lacks some. The sample lists roughly 1,100,000 clones, 65% to 75% occurring once. The CDR3 spans 15 residues. The V and J ends lost 0 bases and 0 bases respectively, with 7 bases between them. The germline V gene encodes CDR1 SGDLS and CDR2 YYNGEE. Findings and limits, study-wide: Shared across a few donors were around 5% of the naive CD4 clonotypes.

A word on this clone: Its antigen is not identified.

This chain connects TRBV9 to TRBJ1-3; D remains unclear. The receptor's source is a man between 18 and 29 years old in good health. The specimen was memory CD4+ T cells sorted from blood. Subset indicated: CD45RA-negative fraction. CDR3 protein: CASSVAGISGNTIYF. For the CDR3, the DNA is TGTGCCAGCAGCGTAGCTGGGATCTCTGGAAACACCATATATTTT.